This T cell receptor beta chain was captured in a study of radiation and T cells in renal cell carcinoma. Study outcomes and limitations: In blood, top tumor clones expanded by 2 weeks, shrinking by 4. Baseline intratumoral clonotype presence is unknown without pretreatment biopsies. Tumor samples were small regions of approximately 1.1 g.

Here immunoSEQ multiplex PCR was the method, and the copy in TCRdb shows in-frame clones only, minus some. Seen here are around 19,000 clones, around 55% observed once, and the top ten hold over 9.5%. Noted treatment: 15 Gy SBRT to primary tumor, nephrectomy 4 weeks later. This renal cell carcinoma was of the clear cell type. A word on this clone: Its target is unknown.

Per germline, CDR1 SGHTA and CDR2 FQGTGA. V was pared by 1 base and J by 7 bases, with 25 bases between. This CDR3 spans 18 amino acids. This TCR came from a man in his fifties with renal cell carcinoma. The sample here was tumor tissue, taken from a patient whose treatment included radiotherapy and nephrectomy. V and J are TRBV7-3 and TRBJ1-2; weak D call: TRBD1 (6 bases). The CDR3 spells CASSLNPSLSGGHGGYTF. Written as DNA, the CDR3 is TGTGCCAGCAGCTTAAATCCCTCGCTGTCGGGGGGGCATGGTGGCTACACCTTC.